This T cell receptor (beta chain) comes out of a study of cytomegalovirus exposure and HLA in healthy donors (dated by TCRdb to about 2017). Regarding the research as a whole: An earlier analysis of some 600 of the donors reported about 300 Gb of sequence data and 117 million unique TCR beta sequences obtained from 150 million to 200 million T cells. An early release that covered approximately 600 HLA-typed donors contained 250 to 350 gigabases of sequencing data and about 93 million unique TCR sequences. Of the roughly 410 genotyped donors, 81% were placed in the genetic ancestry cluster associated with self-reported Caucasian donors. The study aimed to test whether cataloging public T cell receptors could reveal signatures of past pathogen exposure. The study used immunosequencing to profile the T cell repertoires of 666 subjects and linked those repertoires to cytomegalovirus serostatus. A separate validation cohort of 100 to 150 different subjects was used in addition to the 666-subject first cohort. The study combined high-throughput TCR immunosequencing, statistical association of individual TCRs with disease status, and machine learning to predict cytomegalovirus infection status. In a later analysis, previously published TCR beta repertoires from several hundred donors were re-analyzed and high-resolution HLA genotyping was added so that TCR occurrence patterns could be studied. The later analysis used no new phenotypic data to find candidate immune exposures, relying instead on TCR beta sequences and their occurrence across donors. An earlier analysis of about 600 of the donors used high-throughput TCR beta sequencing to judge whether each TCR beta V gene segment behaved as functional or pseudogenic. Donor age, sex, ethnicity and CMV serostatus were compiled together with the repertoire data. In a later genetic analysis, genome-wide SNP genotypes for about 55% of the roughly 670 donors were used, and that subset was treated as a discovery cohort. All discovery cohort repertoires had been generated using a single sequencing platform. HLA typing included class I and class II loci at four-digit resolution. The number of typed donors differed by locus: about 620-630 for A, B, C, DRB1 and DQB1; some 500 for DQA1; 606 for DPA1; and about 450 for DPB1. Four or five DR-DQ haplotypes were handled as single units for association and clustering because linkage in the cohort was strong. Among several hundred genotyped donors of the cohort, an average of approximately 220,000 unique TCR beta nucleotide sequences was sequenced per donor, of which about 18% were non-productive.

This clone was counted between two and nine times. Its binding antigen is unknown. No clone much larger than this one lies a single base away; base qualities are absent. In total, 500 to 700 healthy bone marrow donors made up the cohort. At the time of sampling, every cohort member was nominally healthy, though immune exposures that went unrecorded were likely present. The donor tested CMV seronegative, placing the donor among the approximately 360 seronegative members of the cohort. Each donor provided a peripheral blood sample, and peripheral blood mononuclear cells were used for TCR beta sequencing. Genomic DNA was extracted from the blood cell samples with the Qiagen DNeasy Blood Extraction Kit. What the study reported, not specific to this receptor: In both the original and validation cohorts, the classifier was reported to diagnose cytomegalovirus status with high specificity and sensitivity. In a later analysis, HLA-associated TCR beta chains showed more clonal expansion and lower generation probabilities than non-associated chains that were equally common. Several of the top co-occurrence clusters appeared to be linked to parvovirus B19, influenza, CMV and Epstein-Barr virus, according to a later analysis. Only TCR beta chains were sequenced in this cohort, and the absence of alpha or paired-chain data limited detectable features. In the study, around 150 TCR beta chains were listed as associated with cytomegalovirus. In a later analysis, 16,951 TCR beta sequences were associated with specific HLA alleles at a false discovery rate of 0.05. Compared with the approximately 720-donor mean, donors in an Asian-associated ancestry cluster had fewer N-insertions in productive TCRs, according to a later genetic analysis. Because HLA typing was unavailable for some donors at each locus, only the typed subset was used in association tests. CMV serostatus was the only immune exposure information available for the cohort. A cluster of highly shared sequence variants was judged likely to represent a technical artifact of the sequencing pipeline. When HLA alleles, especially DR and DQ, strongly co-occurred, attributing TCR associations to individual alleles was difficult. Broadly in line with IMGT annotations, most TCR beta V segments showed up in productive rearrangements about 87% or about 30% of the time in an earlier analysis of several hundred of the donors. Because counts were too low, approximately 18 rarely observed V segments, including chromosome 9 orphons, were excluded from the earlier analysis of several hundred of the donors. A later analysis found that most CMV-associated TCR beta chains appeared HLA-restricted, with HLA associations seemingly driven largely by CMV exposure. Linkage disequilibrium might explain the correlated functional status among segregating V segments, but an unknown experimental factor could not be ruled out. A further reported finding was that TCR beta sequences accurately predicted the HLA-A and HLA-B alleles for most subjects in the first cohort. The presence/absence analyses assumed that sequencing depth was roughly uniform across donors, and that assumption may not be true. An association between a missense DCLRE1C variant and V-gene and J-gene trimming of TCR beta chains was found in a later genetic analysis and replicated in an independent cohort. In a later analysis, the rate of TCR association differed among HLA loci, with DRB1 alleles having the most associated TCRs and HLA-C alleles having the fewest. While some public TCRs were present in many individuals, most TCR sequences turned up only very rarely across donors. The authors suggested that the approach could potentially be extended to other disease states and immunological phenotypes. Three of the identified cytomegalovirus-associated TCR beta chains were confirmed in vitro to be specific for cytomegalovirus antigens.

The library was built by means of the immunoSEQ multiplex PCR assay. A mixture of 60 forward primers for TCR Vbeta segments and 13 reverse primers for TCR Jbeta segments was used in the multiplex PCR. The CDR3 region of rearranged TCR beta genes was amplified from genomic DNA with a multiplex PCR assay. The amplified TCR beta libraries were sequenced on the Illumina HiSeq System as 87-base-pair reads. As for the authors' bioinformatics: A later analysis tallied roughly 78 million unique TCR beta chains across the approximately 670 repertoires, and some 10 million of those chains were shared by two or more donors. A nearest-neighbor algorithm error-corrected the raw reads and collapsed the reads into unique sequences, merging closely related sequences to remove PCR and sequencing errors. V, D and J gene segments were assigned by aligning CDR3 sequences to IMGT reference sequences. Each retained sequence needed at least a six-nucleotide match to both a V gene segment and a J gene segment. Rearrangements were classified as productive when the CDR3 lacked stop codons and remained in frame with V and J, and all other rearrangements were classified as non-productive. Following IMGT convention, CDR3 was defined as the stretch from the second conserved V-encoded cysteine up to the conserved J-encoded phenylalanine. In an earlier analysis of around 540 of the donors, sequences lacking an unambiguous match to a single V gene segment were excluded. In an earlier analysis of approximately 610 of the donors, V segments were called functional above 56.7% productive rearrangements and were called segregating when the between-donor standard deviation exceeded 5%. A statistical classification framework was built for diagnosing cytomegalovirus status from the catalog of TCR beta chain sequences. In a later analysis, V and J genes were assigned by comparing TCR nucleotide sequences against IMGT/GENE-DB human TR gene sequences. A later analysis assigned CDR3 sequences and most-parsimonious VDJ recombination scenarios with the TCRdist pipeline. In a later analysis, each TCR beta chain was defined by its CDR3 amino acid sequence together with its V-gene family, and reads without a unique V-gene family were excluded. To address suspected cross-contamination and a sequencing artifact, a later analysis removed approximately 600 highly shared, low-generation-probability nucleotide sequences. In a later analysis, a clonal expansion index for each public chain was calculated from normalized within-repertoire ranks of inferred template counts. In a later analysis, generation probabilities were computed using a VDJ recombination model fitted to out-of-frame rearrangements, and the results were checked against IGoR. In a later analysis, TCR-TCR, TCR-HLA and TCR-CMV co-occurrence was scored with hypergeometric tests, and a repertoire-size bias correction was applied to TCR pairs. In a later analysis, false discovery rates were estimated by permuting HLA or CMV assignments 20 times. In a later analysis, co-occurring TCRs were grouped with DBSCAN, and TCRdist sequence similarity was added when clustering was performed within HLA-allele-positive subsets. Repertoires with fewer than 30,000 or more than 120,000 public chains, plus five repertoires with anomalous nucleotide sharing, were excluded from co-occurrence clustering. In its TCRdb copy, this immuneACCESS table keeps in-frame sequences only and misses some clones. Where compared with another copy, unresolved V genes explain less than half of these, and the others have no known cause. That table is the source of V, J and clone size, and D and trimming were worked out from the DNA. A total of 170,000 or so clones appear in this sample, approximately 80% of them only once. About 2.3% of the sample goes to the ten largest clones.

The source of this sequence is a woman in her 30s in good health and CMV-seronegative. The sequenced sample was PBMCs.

CDR3 reads: CASGFRVSNQPQHF. The nucleotide sequence is TGTGCCAGCGGGTTCAGGGTTAGCAATCAGCCCCAGCATTTT. This receptor chain uses TRBV2 and TRBJ1-5; TRBD1 is perhaps the D gene, given 5 matching bases. CDR1 SNHLY and CDR2 FYNNEI were looked up in the germline V gene. The CDR3 runs 14 residues from the cysteine to the phenylalanine. The only DNA kept is the CDR3, 42 bases in frame from the first base. V is reduced by 8 bases and J by 0 bases, leaving a spacing of 11 bases between them.